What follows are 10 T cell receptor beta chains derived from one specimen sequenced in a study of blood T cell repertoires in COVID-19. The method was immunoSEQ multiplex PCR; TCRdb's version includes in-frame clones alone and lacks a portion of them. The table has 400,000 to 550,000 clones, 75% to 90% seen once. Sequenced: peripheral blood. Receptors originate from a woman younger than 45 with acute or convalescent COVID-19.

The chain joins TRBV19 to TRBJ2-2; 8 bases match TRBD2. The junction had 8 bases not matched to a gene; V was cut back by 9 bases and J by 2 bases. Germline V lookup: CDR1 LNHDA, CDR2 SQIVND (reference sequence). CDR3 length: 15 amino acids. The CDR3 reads CASLGTSLNTGELFF. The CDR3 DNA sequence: TGTGCCAGCCTTGGGACTAGTCTTAACACCGGGGAGCTGTTTTTT.

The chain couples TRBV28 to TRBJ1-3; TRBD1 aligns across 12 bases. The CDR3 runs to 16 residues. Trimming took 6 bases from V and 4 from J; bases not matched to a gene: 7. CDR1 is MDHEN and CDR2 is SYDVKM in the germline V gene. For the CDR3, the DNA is TGTGCCAGCAGGCAGGGGACAGGGGGCTGGGGAAACACCATATATTTT. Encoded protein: CASRQGTGGWGNTIYF.

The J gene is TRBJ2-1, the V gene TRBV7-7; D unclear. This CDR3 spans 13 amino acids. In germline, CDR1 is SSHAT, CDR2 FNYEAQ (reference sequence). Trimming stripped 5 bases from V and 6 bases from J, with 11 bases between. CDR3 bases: TGTGCCAGCAGCGCGTCCAGAGGCAATGAGCAGTTCTTC. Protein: CASSASRGNEQFF.

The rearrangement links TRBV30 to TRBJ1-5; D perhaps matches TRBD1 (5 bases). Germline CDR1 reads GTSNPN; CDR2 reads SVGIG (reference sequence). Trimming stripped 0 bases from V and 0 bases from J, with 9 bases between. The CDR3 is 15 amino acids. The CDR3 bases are TGTGCCTGGAGTGTACAGGTGAATAGCAATCAGCCCCAGCATTTT. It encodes CAWSVQVNSNQPQHF.

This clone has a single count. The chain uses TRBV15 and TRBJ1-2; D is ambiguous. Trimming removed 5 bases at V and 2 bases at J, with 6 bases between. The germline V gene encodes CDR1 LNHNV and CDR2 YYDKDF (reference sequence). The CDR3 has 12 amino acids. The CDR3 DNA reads TGTGCCACCAGCCCACAAAACTATGGCTACACCTTC. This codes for CATSPQNYGYTF. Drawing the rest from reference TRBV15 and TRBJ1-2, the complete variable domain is DAMVIQNPRYQVTQFGKPVTLSCSQTLNHNVMYWYQQKSSQAPKLLFHYYDKDFNNEADTPDNFQSRRPNTSFCFLDIRSPGLGDTAMYLCATSPQNYGYTFGSGTRLTVV.

CDR3 sequence reads: CASSYSSPSQTFF. The CDR3 DNA sequence: TGTGCCAGCAGTTACTCGAGTCCTTCTCAAACTTTCTTT. The rearrangement uses TRBV6-5 and TRBJ1-1; D is unresolved. Germline CDR1 is MNHEY and CDR2 is SVGAGI. The CDR3 spans 13 residues. V was shortened by 0 bases and J by 12 bases, with 14 bases between the two germline ends.

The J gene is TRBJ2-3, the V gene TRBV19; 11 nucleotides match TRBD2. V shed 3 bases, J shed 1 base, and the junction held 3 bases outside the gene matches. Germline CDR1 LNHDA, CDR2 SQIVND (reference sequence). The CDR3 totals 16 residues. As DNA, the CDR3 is TGTGCCAGTAGTATGATACTAGCGGGGGGCACAGATACGCAGTATTTT. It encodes CASSMILAGGTDTQYF.

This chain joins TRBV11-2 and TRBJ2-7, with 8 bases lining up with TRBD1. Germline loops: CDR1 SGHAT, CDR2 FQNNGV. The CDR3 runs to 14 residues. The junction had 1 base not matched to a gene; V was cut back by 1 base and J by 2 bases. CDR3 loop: CASSLARGPYEQYF. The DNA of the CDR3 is TGTGCCAGCAGCTTAGCCAGGGGGCCCTACGAGCAGTACTTC.

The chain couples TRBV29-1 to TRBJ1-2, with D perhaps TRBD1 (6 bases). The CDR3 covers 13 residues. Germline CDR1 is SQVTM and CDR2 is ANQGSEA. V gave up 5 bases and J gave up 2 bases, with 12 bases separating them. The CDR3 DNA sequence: TGCAGCGTTTCAGGGGATTTGAACTATGGCTACACCTTC. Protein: CSVSGDLNYGYTF. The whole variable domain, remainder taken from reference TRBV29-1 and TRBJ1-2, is SAVISQKPSRDICQRGTSLTIQCQVDSQVTMMFWYRQQPGQSLTLIATANQGSEATYESGFVIDKFPISRPNLTFSTLTVSNMSPEDSSIYLCSVSGDLNYGYTFGSGTRLTVV.

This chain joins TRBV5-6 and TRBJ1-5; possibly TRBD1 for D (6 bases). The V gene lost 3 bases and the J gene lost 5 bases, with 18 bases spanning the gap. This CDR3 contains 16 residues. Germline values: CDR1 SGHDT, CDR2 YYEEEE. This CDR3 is CASSWRAAGGHQPQHF. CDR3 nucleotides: TGTGCCAGCAGCTGGAGAGCTGCCGGGGGGCATCAGCCCCAGCATTTT. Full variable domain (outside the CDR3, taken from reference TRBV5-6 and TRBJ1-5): DAGVTQSPTHLIKTRGQQVTLRCSPKSGHDTVSWYQQALGQGPQFIFQYYEEEERQRGNFPDRFSGHQFPNYSSELNVNALLLGDSALYLCASSWRAAGGHQPQHFGDGTRLSIL.